Listed here are 10 T cell receptor beta chains from one sample, sequenced in a study of cytomegalovirus exposure and HLA in healthy donors. With 60 Vbeta and 13 Jbeta primers, the PCR was carried out. Here immunoSEQ multiplex PCR was the method, and the copy in TCRdb shows in-frame clones only, minus some. The sample yields 160,000 or so clones, about 80% seen once. Material for sequencing was PBMCs. The receptors were gathered from a man aged 30-40 years in good health and CMV-seronegative.

The chain carries TRBV7-8 and TRBJ2-7, with D perhaps TRBD2 (6 bases). The length of the CDR3 is 12 residues. Germline CDR1 and CDR2: SGHVS and FQNEAQ. Trimming removed 5 bases from V and 7 bases from J, with 12 bases in between. The CDR3 sequence: CASSRGREEQYF. The CDR3 DNA follows: TGTGCCAGCAGCCGCGGCCGGGAGGAGCAGTACTTC.

The V call is TRBV28, the J call TRBJ1-2; the match to TRBD1 covers 12 bases. The CDR3 loop spans 16 amino acids. Germline trimming cut 6 bases from V and 6 bases from J; bases unmatched to any gene: 11. Germline V gene data show CDR1 as MDHEN and CDR2 as SYDVKM. The DNA for the CDR3 is TGTGCCAGCAGACCGTTAAGGGACAGGGGGCGAGATGGCTACACCTTC. Amino acid sequence: CASRPLRDRGRDGYTF.

The chain uses TRBV7-9 and TRBJ1-2; D uncertain. This CDR3 is built from 14 residues. Germline assignment: CDR1 SEHNR and CDR2 FQNEAQ (reference sequence). V lost 6 bases and J lost 7, with 18 bases in between. The CDR3 nucleotides read TGTGCCAGCAGTTCCGAAAGGCCTGCTAGTGGCTACACCTTC. Encoded protein: CASSSERPASGYTF.

The chain joins TRBV7-8 to TRBJ2-1; 7 nucleotides agree with TRBD1. The CDR3 spans 15 residues. Germline V lookup: CDR1 SGHVS, CDR2 FQNEAQ. V lost 2 bases and J lost 7; bases outside the gene matches: 8. CDR3 sequence (DNA): TGTGCCAGCAGCTTATACTGGACAGGCGAAAATGAGCAGTTCTTC. It is translated as CASSLYWTGENEQFF.

This chain uses TRBV2 with TRBJ1-2, with TRBD1 matching over 7 bases. V lost 7 bases and J lost 0; bases outside the gene matches: 8. The CDR3 length is 15 residues. CDR1 is SNHLY and CDR2 is FYNNEI in the germline V gene. The CDR3 region is CASTRTGPSNYGYTF. The CDR3 DNA sequence: TGTGCCAGCACAAGGACAGGTCCTTCTAACTATGGCTACACCTTC. Combining the CDR3 with reference TRBV2 and TRBJ1-2 gives the whole variable domain EPEVTQTPSHQVTQMGQEVILRCVPISNHLYFYWYRQILGQKVEFLVSFYNNEISEKSEIFDDQFSVERPDGSNFTLKIRSTKLEDSAMYFCASTRTGPSNYGYTFGSGTRLTVV.

The CDR3: CASSQVEGTEAFF. The CDR3 nucleotides are TGCGCCAGCAGCCAAGTGGAGGGGACTGAAGCTTTCTTT. The chain recombines TRBV4-3 with TRBJ1-1; tentatively, D is TRBD1 (5 bases). The ends were cut back, 1 base at V and 5 bases at J, with 8 bases in the middle. CDR3 length equals 13 residues. The germline V gene encodes CDR1 LGHNA and CDR2 YSLEER.

The chain is built from TRBV9 and TRBJ2-7, with D possibly being TRBD1 (5 bases). Germline V gene data show CDR1 as SGDLS and CDR2 as YYNGEE. V lost 3 bases and J 12 bases, leaving 16 bases between the germline ends. The CDR3 loop spans 12 amino acids. The CDR3 coding sequence is TGTGCCAGCAGCGCCCGAGGACAACCCCCGTACTTC. Amino acids: CASSARGQPPYF.

The chain joins TRBV11-3 to TRBJ1-1, with D unclear. The CDR3 runs 14 residues. V was clipped by 0 bases and J by 7 bases, with 12 bases between them. The germline CDR1 and CDR2 sequences are SGHNT and YENEEA. The chain's CDR3 is CASSLDHPGSEAFF. The CDR3, as DNA: TGTGCCAGCAGCTTAGATCACCCCGGGAGTGAAGCTTTCTTT.

V gene TRBV7-2 combines with J gene TRBJ2-7, with D uncertain. Germline values: CDR1 SGHTA, CDR2 FQGNSA. V was trimmed by 1 base and J by 2 bases, leaving 9 bases between them. The CDR3 loop spans 14 amino acids. The CDR3 DNA follows: TGTGCCAGCAGCTTAGTTTACAGAACCTACGAGCAGTACTTC. This encodes CASSLVYRTYEQYF.

The chain couples TRBV25-1 to TRBJ1-2; D is perhaps TRBD1 (6 bases). Trimming pared 1 base from V and 8 bases from J, leaving 14 bases between. Germline CDR1 and CDR2: MGHDK and SYGVNS. The CDR3 consists of 14 residues. CDR3 protein: CASSEFRDKSGYTF. CDR3 bases: TGTGCCAGCAGTGAATTCCGGGACAAGAGCGGCTACACCTTC.